This T cell receptor (beta chain) was sequenced in a study of lymphopenia after photon versus proton radiotherapy. On this clone itself: The antigen remains unidentified.

The CDR3 contains 16 residues. Trimming removed 1 base from V and 5 bases from J; junction bases left unmatched: 9. CDR1 is SGHTA and CDR2 is FQGNSA in the germline V gene. Notes on the study in general: In patients who died, overall survival fell as post-nadir TCR diversity dropped more. Post-nadir diversity loss with photons came from oligoclonal expansion, particularly CD8+ Temra cells.

Some clones are missing from TCRdb's copy, which holds only in-frame ones; the method was immunoSEQ multiplex PCR. The data contain 40,000 to 55,000 clones, roughly 90% of them singletons. Sequencing was performed on peripheral blood, taken from a patient treated with photon-based radiotherapy. The chain employs TRBV7-2 and TRBJ2-7, with 9 positions matching TRBD2. This clonotype originated in a woman in her forties with cholangiocarcinoma. For the CDR3, the DNA is TGTGCCAGCAGCTTAGGTCTGGCGGGAGGGCAGAACGAGCAGTACTTC. It yields the protein CASSLGLAGGQNEQYF. The variable domain in full, completed from reference TRBV7-2 and TRBJ2-7, reads GAGVSQSPSNKVTEKGKDVELRCDPISGHTALYWYRQSLGQGLEFLIYFQGNSAPDKSGLPSDRFSAERTGGSVSTLTIQRTQQEDSAVYLCASSLGLAGGQNEQYFGPGTRLTVT.